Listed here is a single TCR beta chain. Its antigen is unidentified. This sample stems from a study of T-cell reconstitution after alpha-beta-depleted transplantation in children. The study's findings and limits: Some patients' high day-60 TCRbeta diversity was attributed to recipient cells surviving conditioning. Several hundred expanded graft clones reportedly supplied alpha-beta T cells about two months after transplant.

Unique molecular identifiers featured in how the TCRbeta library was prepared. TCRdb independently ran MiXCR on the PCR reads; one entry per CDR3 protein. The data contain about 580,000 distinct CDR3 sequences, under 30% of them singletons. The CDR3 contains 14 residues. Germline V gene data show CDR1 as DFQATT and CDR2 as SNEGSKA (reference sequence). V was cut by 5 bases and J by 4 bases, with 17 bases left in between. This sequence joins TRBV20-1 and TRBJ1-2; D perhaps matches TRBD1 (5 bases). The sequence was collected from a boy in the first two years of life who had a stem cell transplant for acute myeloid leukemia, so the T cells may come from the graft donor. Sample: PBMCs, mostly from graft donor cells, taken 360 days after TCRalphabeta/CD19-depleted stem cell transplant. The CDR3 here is CSAYGGSRAYGYTF. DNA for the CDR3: TGCAGTGCTTATGGGGGGAGTCGGGCCTATGGCTACACCTTC.